The 23 T cell receptor beta chains in this list originate from one sample, sequenced in a study of PD-L1 blockade in urothelial cancer. Sequenced by immunoSEQ multiplex PCR; TCRdb stores in-frame clones only, minus some. The profile covers 120,000 or so clones, with roughly 86% appearing a single time and around 2.4% taken by the ten largest. Specified time point: peripheral blood 6 weeks after treatment start. The starting material was PBMCs, obtained around atezolizumab (anti-PD-L1) treatment. All receptors come from a man in his fifties with urothelial cancer.

The rearrangement links TRBV2 to TRBJ2-5; D is possibly TRBD2 (6 bases). Germline CDR1 and CDR2: SNHLY and FYNNEI. This CDR3 is built from 15 residues. V lost 3 bases, J lost 2 bases, and 13 bases lay in between. CDR3 DNA: TGTGCCAGCAGTGAGGAGCGGGTACTTCAAGAGACCCAGTACTTC. It encodes CASSEERVLQETQYF.

The chain has TRBV7-8 and TRBJ2-1; 7 nucleotides agree with TRBD2. Germline CDR1 is SGHVS and CDR2 is FQNEAQ. With V trimmed by 0 bases and J by 9 bases, 8 bases remained unmatched. The CDR3 spans 15 residues. DNA of the CDR3: TGTGCCAGCAGCTTAGCCCGGGACTATTCAGGTGAGCAGTTCTTC. Residues: CASSLARDYSGEQFF.

V usage is TRBV7-3 and J usage is TRBJ1-2; 12 positions agree with TRBD1. Germline CDR1 SGHTA, CDR2 FQGTGA. J gave up 7 bases and V 5 bases, and 14 bases lay outside the gene matches. The CDR3 runs 17 residues. This chain's CDR3 is CASSPTGQGAGPFGYTF. The CDR3 nucleotides are TGTGCCAGCAGCCCCACGGGACAGGGGGCCGGTCCGTTTGGCTACACCTTC. Combining the CDR3 with reference TRBV7-3 and TRBJ1-2 gives the whole variable domain GAGVSQTPSNKVTEKGKYVELRCDPISGHTALYWYRQSLGQGPEFLIYFQGTGAADDSGLPNDRFFAVRPEGSVSTLKIQRTERGDSAVYLCASSPTGQGAGPFGYTFGSGTRLTVV.

CDR3 in DNA: TGTGCCAGCAGCCCCCGTCCGGCTAGCGGGAACCAAGAGACCCAGTACTTC. The encoded protein is CASSPRPASGNQETQYF. This sequence joins TRBV9 and TRBJ2-5; 9 positions agree with TRBD2. The CDR3 extends over 17 amino acids. Germline assignment: CDR1 SGDLS and CDR2 YYNGEE. V gave up 4 bases and J gave up 0 bases; unmatched junction bases: 10.

The genes are TRBV27 and TRBJ2-5; D ambiguous. Germline V CDR1 and CDR2: MNHEY, SMNVEV (reference sequence). This CDR3 is 14 amino acids long. V lost 5 bases and J 7 bases, leaving 17 bases between the germline ends. The CDR3 spells CASSPTGAHRTQYF. CDR3 in DNA: TGTGCCAGCAGTCCAACCGGTGCCCATAGGACCCAGTACTTC.

The chain recombines TRBV27 with TRBJ2-1, with TRBD1 identical over 7 bases. Germline values: CDR1 MNHEY, CDR2 SMNVEV (reference sequence). This CDR3 region has 13 residues. J was trimmed by 3 bases and V by 6 bases; bases with no gene match: 2. CDR3 sequence: CASRGDSYNEQFF. In DNA form, the CDR3 reads TGTGCCAGCAGGGGGGACAGCTACAATGAGCAGTTCTTC.

The CDR3 is CASSQRGPGANVLTF. The CDR3 DNA follows: TGTGCCAGCAGCCAAAGGGGGCCTGGGGCCAACGTCCTGACTTTC. The chain carries TRBV4-2 and TRBJ2-6; 7 nucleotides agree with TRBD1. The CDR3 extends over 15 amino acids. CDR1 and CDR2 from the germline V gene are LGHNA and YNFKEQ. The junction had 0 bases not matched to a gene; V was cut back by 2 bases and J by 2 bases.

This clone has just a few counts. The chain recombines TRBV28 with TRBJ1-6; D not resolved. Trimming left V 4 bases short and J 0 bases short, with 10 bases between. The CDR3 runs to 16 residues. The germline CDR1 and CDR2 sequences are MDHEN and SYDVKM. In nucleotides, the CDR3 is TGTGCCAGCAGTTCCCCGGTAGACTCCTATAATTCACCCCTCCACTTT. Translating it yields CASSSPVDSYNSPLHF.

The rearrangement uses TRBV7-3 and TRBJ1-2; the D gene is possibly TRBD1 (5 bases). Trimming pared 2 bases from V and 6 bases from J, leaving 10 bases between. Germline V gives CDR1 SGHTA, CDR2 FQGTGA. The CDR3 has 13 amino acids. The CDR3 nucleotides are TGTGCCAGCAGCTTACAGGGAACGGATGGCTACACCTTC. It encodes CASSLQGTDGYTF.

V is TRBV29-1 and J is TRBJ2-3, with 7 bases lining up with TRBD1. The CDR3 runs 11 residues. The germline V gene has CDR1 SQVTM and CDR2 ANQGSEA. V dropped 6 bases and J dropped 6; count of bases not matched to a gene: 3. For the CDR3, the DNA is TGCAGCGTCACACAGGGGGATACGCAGTATTTT. Translating gives CSVTQGDTQYF.

The chain carries TRBV5-4 and TRBJ2-6; D is unresolved. CDR1 SGHNT and CDR2 YYREEE come from the germline V gene (reference sequence). CDR3 length equals 15 residues. The V end lost 1 base, the J end lost 0 bases, and 5 bases lay between the germline ends. CDR3 amino acids: CASSLPGSGANVLTF. The CDR3, as DNA: TGTGCCAGCAGCTTGCCGGGCTCTGGGGCCAACGTCCTGACTTTC.

V is TRBV25-1 and J is TRBJ2-1; 9 bases align to TRBD1. This CDR3 spans 16 amino acids. V dropped 1 base and J dropped 8; count of bases not matched to a gene: 9. Germline V CDR1 and CDR2: MGHDK, SYGVNS. CDR3 sequence (DNA): TGTGCCAGCAGTGAATCGGGGACAGGGAAAACGCATGAGCAGTTCTTC. This gives the protein CASSESGTGKTHEQFF.

This chain joins TRBV7-2 and TRBJ1-2, with a weak D call TRBD1 (6 bases). The V end lost 3 bases, the J end lost 3 bases, and 8 bases lay between the germline ends. This CDR3 has 13 amino acids. Germline CDR1 SGHTA, CDR2 FQGNSA. This CDR3 is CASSLPGDYGYTF. The CDR3 DNA reads TGTGCCAGCAGCTTGCCAGGGGACTATGGCTACACCTTC.

The chain uses TRBV5-4 and TRBJ2-7, with 9 bases matching TRBD2. From germline, CDR1 is SGHNT and CDR2 YYREEE (reference sequence). V was pared by 0 bases and J by 6 bases, with 13 bases of the junction left unmatched. The CDR3 is 17 residues long. CDR3 DNA: TGTGCCAGCAGCTTGGTTGGTCTAGCGGGAAAAGGGGGCGAGCAGTACTTC. Translated: CASSLVGLAGKGGEQYF. The full variable domain, its missing parts supplied by reference TRBV5-4 and TRBJ2-7, is ETGVTQSPTHLIKTRGQQVTLRCSSQSGHNTVSWYQQALGQGPQFIFQYYREEENGRGNFPPRFSGLQFPNYSSELNVNALELDDSALYLCASSLVGLAGKGGEQYFGPGTRLTVT.

The chain combines TRBV5-5 with TRBJ2-3; perhaps TRBD2 as D (6 bases). V shed 4 bases and J shed 2 bases, with 11 bases lying between them. CDR1 and CDR2 from the germline V gene are SGHKS and YYEKEE (reference sequence). The CDR3 runs 14 residues. The CDR3 coding sequence is TGTGCCAGCAGCAACCGCGGGGTCACAGATACGCAGTATTTT. It encodes CASSNRGVTDTQYF. The full variable domain, its missing parts supplied by reference TRBV5-5 and TRBJ2-3, is DAGVTQSPTHLIKTRGQQVTLRCSPISGHKSVSWYQQVLGQGPQFIFQYYEKEERGRGNFPDRFSARQFPNYSSELNVNALLLGDSALYLCASSNRGVTDTQYFGPGTRLTVL.

This clone was seen only once. The rearrangement uses TRBV19 and TRBJ1-3; D is unresolved. The length of the CDR3 is 15 residues. Germline V gene sequence: CDR1 LNHDA, CDR2 SQIVND (reference sequence). Deletions cut 2 bases from V and 0 bases from J, with 8 bases between. The CDR3 is CASSIRTISGNTIYF. DNA for the CDR3: TGTGCCAGTAGTATAAGAACTATCTCTGGAAACACCATATATTTT.

This chain connects TRBV2 to TRBJ1-3, with 7 positions matching TRBD1. Germline loops: CDR1 SNHLY, CDR2 FYNNEI. The CDR3 loop spans 14 amino acids. The V segment lost 8 bases and the J segment 0 bases; nucleotides outside the gene matches: 4. The CDR3 sequence is CASRDSFSGNTIYF. CDR3 in DNA: TGTGCCAGCCGGGACAGCTTCTCTGGAAACACCATATATTTT.

The rearrangement joins TRBV6-1 to TRBJ1-2; tentative D call: TRBD1 (5 bases). The V gene lost 2 bases and the J gene lost 7 bases, with 11 bases spanning the gap. The CDR3 contains 13 residues. Germline CDR1 and CDR2: MNHNS and SASEGT. In DNA, the CDR3 is TGTGCCAGCAGTGAAATCGGGGGAACTGGCTACACCTTC. It specifies CASSEIGGTGYTF.

The CDR3 DNA is TGTGCCAGCAGCTTAGCGGGACTAGGCTATGAGCAGTTCTTC. Translating it yields CASSLAGLGYEQFF. The chain uses TRBV7-3 and TRBJ2-1; TRBD2 agrees at 8 bases. Germline CDR1 and CDR2: SGHTA and FQGTGA. The CDR3 runs 14 residues. Trimming cost V 2 bases and J 8 bases; bases outside gene matches: 5.

The chain is built from TRBV5-4 and TRBJ2-7, with 9 bases fitting TRBD1. The ends lost 2 bases at V and 5 bases at J; junction bases unmatched: 5. CDR1 and CDR2 (germline): SGHNT, YYREEE (reference sequence). The CDR3 consists of 14 residues. The DNA for the CDR3 is TGTGCCAGCAGCTTCCGGGACAGGGTACACGAGCAGTACTTC. Amino acid sequence: CASSFRDRVHEQYF.

This clone occurred once. The chain joins TRBV19 to TRBJ2-5; D possibly corresponds to TRBD2 (6 bases). The CDR3 contains 12 residues. Germline lookup yields CDR1 LNHDA and CDR2 SQIVND (reference sequence). Between the trimmed V and J ends, which lost 8 bases and 3 bases, there was a span of 10 bases. CDR3 DNA: TGTGCCAGTGGGGGACTGGAAGAGACCCAGTACTTC. Translating gives CASGGLEETQYF.

The chain couples TRBV5-1 to TRBJ2-1; the D gene is possibly TRBD2 (6 bases). In germline, CDR1 is SGHRS, CDR2 YFSETQ. Trimming left V 4 bases short and J 4 bases short, with 15 bases between. This CDR3 comprises 15 residues. CDR3 nucleotides: TGCGCCAGCAGCCCTGGACTACCCGGATACAATGAGCAGTTCTTC. Its translation is CASSPGLPGYNEQFF. Complete variable domain (other parts from reference TRBV5-1 and TRBJ2-1): KAGVTQTPRYLIKTRGQQVTLSCSPISGHRSVSWYQQTPGQGLQFLFEYFSETQRNKGNFPGRFSGRQFSNSRSEMNVSTLELGDSALYLCASSPGLPGYNEQFFGPGTRLTVL.

The gene calls are TRBV28 and TRBJ2-7; 10 bases are a match to TRBD1. Unmatched junction bases numbered 2, after V lost 3 bases and J lost 3 bases. This CDR3 has 14 residues. Germline V lookup: CDR1 MDHEN, CDR2 SYDVKM. CDR3 protein: CASSLGDRGYEQYF. The CDR3 DNA is TGTGCCAGCAGTTTGGGGGACAGGGGCTACGAGCAGTACTTC.